These 28 T cell receptor beta chains were sequenced from one sample in a study of OX40 agonist ivuxolimab in advanced cancers. TCRdb keeps only in-frame clones here, not all; method: immunoSEQ multiplex PCR. The data contain approximately 92,000 clones, 95% to 97% of them singletons. The source was CD4+ or CD8+ T cells sorted from blood, collected in a trial of the OX40 agonist ivuxolimab. The receptors here all came from an adult with an advanced solid tumor such as melanoma, head and neck, liver or kidney cancer.

V usage is TRBV11-2 and J usage is TRBJ2-1; D tentatively fits TRBD1 or TRBD2 (6 bases each). The V gene lost 5 bases and the J gene lost 1 base, with 9 bases spanning the gap. The CDR3 is 14 amino acids. Germline V gene lookup returns CDR1 SGHAT and CDR2 FQNNGV. CDR3 region: CASSPGASYNEQFF. The DNA of the CDR3 is TGTGCCAGCAGCCCGGGGGCGTCCTACAATGAGCAGTTCTTC.

This clone was detected once. This chain joins TRBV27 and TRBJ1-1; D uncertain. Germline-derived CDR1 and CDR2 are MNHEY and SMNVEV (reference sequence). The CDR3 runs 13 residues. Between the trimmed V and J ends, which lost 0 bases and 7 bases, there was a span of 9 bases. This CDR3 reads CASSLSPSYEAFF. As DNA, the CDR3 is TGTGCCAGCAGTTTATCCCCCTCTTATGAAGCTTTCTTT.

The rearrangement uses TRBV27 and TRBJ1-5; 7 nucleotides align to TRBD1. The V and J ends lost 5 bases and 0 bases, in that order; junction bases with no gene match: 4. In germline, CDR1 is MNHEY, CDR2 SMNVEV (reference sequence). The length of the CDR3 is 15 residues. The CDR3 coding sequence is TGTGCCAGCAGTACACAGGGGCGTAGCAATCAGCCCCAGCATTTT. Translated, it gives CASSTQGRSNQPQHF.

This rearrangement joins TRBV5-1 to TRBJ2-7; D call uncertain. Germline CDR1 is SGHRS and CDR2 is YFSETQ. CDR3 length: 14 amino acids. With 0 bases removed from V and 4 bases from J, the gap between germline ends came to 11 bases. In DNA, the CDR3 is TGCGCCAGCAGCTTGGGGACGGAGATTTACGAGCAGTACTTC. Translated: CASSLGTEIYEQYF.

The J gene is TRBJ2-5, the V gene TRBV4-1; the D is unclear. This CDR3 has 13 amino acids. The germline V gene encodes CDR1 MGHRA and CDR2 YSYEKL. V lost 4 bases to trimming and J lost 4 bases, with 10 bases between them. CDR3 residues: CASSPGRSETQYF. The CDR3 region has the DNA TGCGCCAGCAGCCCCGGCAGGTCAGAGACCCAGTACTTC.

The rearrangement links TRBV7-2 to TRBJ2-7; 10 nucleotides align to TRBD1. Germline V gives CDR1 SGHTA, CDR2 FQGNSA. The CDR3 contains 15 residues. The trim removed 5 bases at V and 6 bases at J, leaving 10 bases unmatched. The CDR3 spells CASSVWTGGDGEQYF. The CDR3 region has the DNA TGTGCCAGCAGCGTTTGGACAGGGGGAGACGGCGAGCAGTACTTC.

The chain has TRBV19 and TRBJ1-2; 7 bases fit TRBD1. CDR3 length: 15 amino acids. The V gene end was trimmed by 4 bases and the J gene end by 5 bases; junction bases not matched to a gene: 10. Germline lookup yields CDR1 LNHDA and CDR2 SQIVND (reference sequence). Here the CDR3 reads CASSTHRDSDYGYTF. The CDR3 bases are TGTGCCAGTAGTACACACCGGGACAGCGATTATGGCTACACCTTC.

This clone was found once. The chain carries TRBV27 and TRBJ2-4; 7 bases align to TRBD2. The CDR3 is 12 residues long. Trimming cost V 8 bases and J 8 bases; bases outside gene matches: 6. Per the germline V gene, CDR1 is MNHEY and CDR2 is SMNVEV (reference sequence). The CDR3 sequence: CASGLVPDIQYF. For the CDR3, the DNA is TGTGCCAGCGGACTAGTTCCGGACATTCAGTACTTC.

The rearrangement joins TRBV5-6 to TRBJ2-5, with D unresolved. CDR1 and CDR2 from the germline V gene are SGHDT and YYEEEE. V was pared by 2 bases and J by 2 bases, with 1 base between. The CDR3 has 11 amino acids. The CDR3 protein is CASSFQETQYF. The CDR3 nucleotides are TGTGCCAGCAGCTTTCAAGAGACCCAGTACTTC.

This chain joins TRBV6-6 and TRBJ2-4; TRBD1 might be the D (5 bases). The CDR3 consists of 10 residues. The germline V and J ends were trimmed by 8 bases and 13 bases, with 12 bases remaining between them. Germline CDR1 is MNHNY and CDR2 is SVGAGI (reference sequence). As DNA, the CDR3 is TGTGCCAGCGGCCAAGGGGAACAGTACTTC. Amino acids: CASGQGEQYF.

This clone was picked up one time. CDR3 sequence reads: CASSFLRAGVYNEQFF. The CDR3 coding sequence is TGTGCCAGCAGCTTCCTCCGGGCAGGGGTCTACAATGAGCAGTTCTTC. The chain uses TRBV7-8 and TRBJ2-1, with D perhaps TRBD1 (6 bases). The V gene's germline CDR1 is SGHVS and CDR2 FQNEAQ. The germline V and J ends were trimmed by 3 bases and 3 bases, with 15 bases remaining between them. The CDR3 extends over 16 amino acids.

This chain connects TRBV9 to TRBJ2-3; no reliable D call. This CDR3 contains 15 residues. Trimming left V 0 bases short and J 2 bases short, with 10 bases between. Germline V lookup: CDR1 SGDLS, CDR2 YYNGEE. The CDR3 DNA is TGTGCCAGCAGCGTAGAGGGCAGATACACAGATACGCAGTATTTT. Protein product: CASSVEGRYTDTQYF.

The V gene is TRBV7-3, the J gene TRBJ2-3, with TRBD2 matching 8 bases. Per germline, CDR1 SGHTA and CDR2 FQGTGA. This CDR3 is 14 amino acids long. Trimming removed 6 bases from V and 4 bases from J; junction bases left unmatched: 6. In DNA form, the CDR3 reads TGTGCCAGCAGGGAGAGCGGGAGTGCAGATACGCAGTATTTT. Amino acids: CASRESGSADTQYF.

The CDR3 spells CAISEDTEAFF. For the CDR3, the DNA is TGTGCCATCAGTGAGGACACTGAAGCTTTCTTT. The gene calls are TRBV10-3 and TRBJ1-1, with unresolved D. There are 11 residues in the CDR3. The germline V and J ends were trimmed by 2 bases and 3 bases, with 1 base remaining between them. Germline V lookup: CDR1 ENHRY, CDR2 SYGVKD.

The rearrangement uses TRBV19 and TRBJ1-4; the D gene is possibly TRBD1 (6 bases). V lost 9 bases and J 3 bases, leaving 23 bases between the germline ends. This CDR3 has 17 residues. Germline loops: CDR1 LNHDA, CDR2 SQIVND (reference sequence). CDR3 sequence reads: CASRDPGALVSNEKLFF. CDR3 DNA: TGTGCCAGCCGTGATCCAGGGGCCCTGGTGTCTAATGAAAAACTGTTTTTT.

The chain recombines TRBV27 with TRBJ2-2; TRBD2 matches 8 bases. This CDR3 region has 14 residues. Germline V gene data show CDR1 as MNHEY and CDR2 as SMNVEV (reference sequence). Trimming cost V 6 bases and J 3 bases; bases outside gene matches: 3. In nucleotides, the CDR3 is TGTGCCAGCAGCCCAGCGGGGGACACCGGGGAGCTGTTTTTT. This encodes CASSPAGDTGELFF.

The V call is TRBV7-3, the J call TRBJ2-3, with D perhaps TRBD1 or TRBD2 (6 bases each). V was clipped by 5 bases and J by 6 bases, with 15 bases between them. The CDR3 runs 14 residues. The germline gives CDR1 SGHTA, CDR2 FQGTGA. CDR3 protein: CASSPGGGADTQYF. CDR3 nucleotide sequence: TGTGCCAGCAGCCCCGGGGGCGGGGCGGATACGCAGTATTTT. Based on the CDR3 plus reference TRBV7-3 and TRBJ2-3, the full variable domain is GAGVSQTPSNKVTEKGKYVELRCDPISGHTALYWYRQSLGQGPEFLIYFQGTGAADDSGLPNDRFFAVRPEGSVSTLKIQRTERGDSAVYLCASSPGGGADTQYFGPGTRLTVL.

The gene calls are TRBV11-2 and TRBJ2-7, with D possibly being TRBD1 (5 bases). V dropped 4 bases and J dropped 2 bases, with 12 bases sitting between them. The CDR3 covers 14 residues. Per germline, CDR1 SGHAT and CDR2 FQNNGV. The CDR3 is CASSWGPVPYEQYF. The CDR3 region has the DNA TGTGCCAGCAGCTGGGGCCCAGTCCCCTACGAGCAGTACTTC. Looking up the rest from reference TRBV11-2 and TRBJ2-7 gives the full variable domain: EAGVAQSPRYKIIEKRQSVAFWCNPISGHATLYWYQQILGQGPKLLIQFQNNGVVDDSQLPKDRFSAERLKGVDSTLKIQPAKLEDSAVYLCASSWGPVPYEQYFGPGTRLTVT.

The chain links TRBV7-9 to TRBJ2-3, with a possible D match to TRBD1 (9 bases). Germline loops: CDR1 SEHNR, CDR2 FQNEAQ (reference sequence). V lost 8 bases, J lost 8 bases, and 26 bases lay in between. The CDR3 totals 16 residues. The CDR3 coding sequence is TGTGCCAGCCGCTCCCGGGGGGGACAGGGCCCGGTTACGCAGTATTTT. Translation gives CASRSRGGQGPVTQYF.

V usage is TRBV2 and J usage is TRBJ2-1, with D unresolved. Germline-derived CDR1 and CDR2 are SNHLY and FYNNEI. V was shortened by 2 bases and J by 14 bases, with 16 bases between the two germline ends. This CDR3 comprises 13 residues. The CDR3 is CASSETLTFRKFF. CDR3 DNA: TGTGCCAGCAGTGAAACGTTAACCTTCAGGAAGTTCTTC.

The chain carries TRBV9 and TRBJ2-1, with 9 bases fitting TRBD2. The V gene end was trimmed by 0 bases and the J gene end by 7 bases; junction bases not matched to a gene: 5. The CDR3 is 15 amino acids. CDR1 and CDR2 (germline): SGDLS, YYNGEE. The DNA for the CDR3 is TGTGCCAGCAGCGTAGTTGGCGGGGGGGCAAATGAGCAGTTCTTC. Translating gives CASSVVGGGANEQFF.

The chain joins TRBV27 to TRBJ2-1; no firm D call. Trimming removed 4 bases at V and 9 bases at J, with 13 bases between. The CDR3 sequence is 13 residues long. Germline V gene data show CDR1 as MNHEY and CDR2 as SMNVEV (reference sequence). DNA of the CDR3: TGTGCCAGCAGTTCCCCCACGGGCGGTGAGCAGTTCTTC. Translated, it gives CASSSPTGGEQFF.

In this sample, this clone turned up once. The CDR3 does not close with the conserved phenylalanine or tryptophan, likely indicating a read error. Because the CDR3's place on the DNA is in doubt, the DNA is left out and the CDR3 is given as listed by TCRdb. The gene calls are TRBV3-1 (or the pseudogene TRBV3-2) and TRBJ2-7; the tabulated D call, TRBD2, remains unverified against the DNA. The CDR3 adds up to 9 amino acids, both ends counted. Germline V CDR1 and CDR2: LGHDT, YNNKEL (reference sequence). CDR3 sequence reads: CASSQGGAS.

The chain employs TRBV7-9 and TRBJ2-7; 9 positions match TRBD1. From germline, CDR1 is SEHNR and CDR2 FQNEAQ (reference sequence). V gave up 5 bases and J gave up 2 bases; unmatched junction bases: 7. The CDR3 totals 15 residues. The CDR3 DNA sequence: TGTGCCAGCAGCCCCCGGGACAGGGCGACCTACGAGCAGTACTTC. This sequence encodes CASSPRDRATYEQYF.

The gene calls are TRBV9 and TRBJ2-5; D might be TRBD2 (5 bases). This CDR3 region has 14 residues. Trimming removed 0 bases at V and 0 bases at J, with 6 bases between. Germline lookup yields CDR1 SGDLS and CDR2 YYNGEE. In DNA form, the CDR3 reads TGTGCCAGCAGCGTAGCAGCGGACCAAGAGACCCAGTACTTC. Translating gives CASSVAADQETQYF.

The chain couples TRBV11-2 to TRBJ2-5; 10 bases agree with TRBD2. V shed 1 base and J 6 bases; nucleotides not matched to a gene: 11. The V gene's germline CDR1 is SGHAT and CDR2 FQNNGV. The CDR3 is 17 residues long. The CDR3 spells CASSLATSGRAVQTQYF. The CDR3 DNA reads TGTGCCAGCAGCTTAGCGACCAGCGGGAGGGCCGTTCAGACCCAGTACTTC.

The CDR3 reads CASSFPGSENEQYF. The DNA of the CDR3 is TGTGCCAGCAGCTTTCCAGGGTCAGAAAACGAGCAGTACTTC. The chain employs TRBV5-6 and TRBJ2-7; D might be TRBD1 (5 bases). The CDR3 has 14 amino acids. Germline-derived CDR1 and CDR2 are SGHDT and YYEEEE. V lost 2 bases to trimming and J lost 5 bases, with 14 bases between them. The whole variable domain, remainder taken from reference TRBV5-6 and TRBJ2-7, is DAGVTQSPTHLIKTRGQQVTLRCSPKSGHDTVSWYQQALGQGPQFIFQYYEEEERQRGNFPDRFSGHQFPNYSSELNVNALLLGDSALYLCASSFPGSENEQYFGPGTRLTVT.

About this clone: Other DNA sequences of this sample code for an identical CDR3. This sequence joins TRBV27 and TRBJ2-1, with a possible D match to TRBD2 (6 bases). The ends were cut back, 2 bases at V and 4 bases at J, with 9 bases in the middle. This CDR3 comprises 14 residues. Germline V gene sequence: CDR1 MNHEY, CDR2 SMNVEV (reference sequence). CDR3 DNA: TGTGCCAGCAGTTTAGCGGGGACTTACAATGAGCAGTTCTTC. It is translated as CASSLAGTYNEQFF.